The present T cell receptor (beta chain) was sequenced within a study of CD8 T cells in ankylosing spondylitis. General study points: According to the report, clones linked to the disease were significantly enriched in matched synovial fluid samples taken from ankylosing spondylitis patients.

There are a few counts of this clonotype. Its antigen is still unknown. Germline trimming cut 0 bases from V and 3 bases from J; bases unmatched to any gene: 2. Germline CDR1 is SGDLS and CDR2 is YYNGEE. The CDR3 runs to 15 residues. TCRdb reanalysed the 5' RACE reads using MiXCR and keeps one entry per CDR3 protein. The sample has some 87,000 distinct CDR3 sequences, more than 25% seen once. The chain links TRBV9 to TRBJ2-1; TRBD2 matches 8 bases. Sequencing was carried out using blood, either unsorted or a sorted T cell fraction (not recorded which). The origin of this receptor is a male donor with ankylosing spondylitis or in good health (not recorded which). DNA of the CDR3: TGTGCCAGCAGCGTAGCGGGGGGGCACTACAATGAGCAGTTCTTC. This gives the protein CASSVAGGHYNEQFF.